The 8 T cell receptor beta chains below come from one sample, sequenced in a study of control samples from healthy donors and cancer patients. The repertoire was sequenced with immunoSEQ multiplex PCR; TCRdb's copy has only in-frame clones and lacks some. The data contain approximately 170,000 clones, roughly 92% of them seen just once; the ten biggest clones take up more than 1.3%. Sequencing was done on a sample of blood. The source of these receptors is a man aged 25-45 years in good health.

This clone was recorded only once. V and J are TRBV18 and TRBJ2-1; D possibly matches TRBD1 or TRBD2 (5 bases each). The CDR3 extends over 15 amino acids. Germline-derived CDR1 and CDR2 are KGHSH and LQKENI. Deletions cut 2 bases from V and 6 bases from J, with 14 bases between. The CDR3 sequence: CASSPGAGRGNEQFF. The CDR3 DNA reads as TGTGCCAGCTCACCAGGGGCAGGGAGAGGCAATGAGCAGTTCTTC. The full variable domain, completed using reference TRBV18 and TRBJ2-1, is NAGVMQNPRHLVRRRGQEARLRCSPMKGHSHVYWYRQLPEEGLKFMVYLQKENIIDESGMPKERFSAEFPKEGPSILRIQQVVRGDSAAYFCASSPGAGRGNEQFFGPGTRLTVL.

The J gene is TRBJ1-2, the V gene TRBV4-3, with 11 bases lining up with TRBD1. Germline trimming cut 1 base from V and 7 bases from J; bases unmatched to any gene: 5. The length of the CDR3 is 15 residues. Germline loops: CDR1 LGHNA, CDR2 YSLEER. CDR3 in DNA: TGCGCCAGCAGCCAAGCGGACAGGGGGCTGGGTGGCTACACCTTC. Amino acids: CASSQADRGLGGYTF.

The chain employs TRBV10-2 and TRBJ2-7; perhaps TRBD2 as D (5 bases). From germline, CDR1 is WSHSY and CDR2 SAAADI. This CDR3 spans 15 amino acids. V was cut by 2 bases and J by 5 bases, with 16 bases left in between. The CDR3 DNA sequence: TGCGCCAGCAGTGAGATCGGGGTTGGGCCTAACGAGCAGTACTTC. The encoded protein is CASSEIGVGPNEQYF.

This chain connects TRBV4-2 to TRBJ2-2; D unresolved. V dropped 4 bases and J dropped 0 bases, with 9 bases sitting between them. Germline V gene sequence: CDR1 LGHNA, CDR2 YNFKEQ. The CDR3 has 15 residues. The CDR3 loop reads CASSPVGPNTGELFF. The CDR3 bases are TGTGCCAGCAGCCCGGTGGGCCCGAACACCGGGGAGCTGTTTTTT.

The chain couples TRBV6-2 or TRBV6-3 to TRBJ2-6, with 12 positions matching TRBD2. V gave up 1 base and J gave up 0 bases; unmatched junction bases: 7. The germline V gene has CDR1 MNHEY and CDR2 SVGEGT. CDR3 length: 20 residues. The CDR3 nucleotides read TGTGCCAGCAGTTACTGGGGCTTGGGACTAGCGGGCTCTGGGGCCAACGTCCTGACTTTC. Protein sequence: CASSYWGLGLAGSGANVLTF.

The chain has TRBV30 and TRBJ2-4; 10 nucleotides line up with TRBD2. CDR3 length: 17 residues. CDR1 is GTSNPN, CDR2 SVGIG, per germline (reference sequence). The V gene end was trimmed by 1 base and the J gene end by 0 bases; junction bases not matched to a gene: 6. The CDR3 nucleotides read TGTGCCTGGAGTGGGACTAGCGGCCTTTTAGCCAAAAACATTCAGTACTTC. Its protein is CAWSGTSGLLAKNIQYF. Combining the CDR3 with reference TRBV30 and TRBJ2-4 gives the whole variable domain SQTIHQWPATLVQPVGSPLSLECTVEGTSNPNLYWYRQAAGRGLQLLFYSVGIGQISSEVPQNLSASRPQDRQFILSSKKLLLSDSGFYLCAWSGTSGLLAKNIQYFGAGTRLSVL.

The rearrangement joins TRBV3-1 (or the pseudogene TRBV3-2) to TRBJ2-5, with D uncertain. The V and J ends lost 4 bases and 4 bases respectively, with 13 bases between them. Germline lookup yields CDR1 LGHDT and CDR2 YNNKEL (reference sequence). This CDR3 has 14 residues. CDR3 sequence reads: CASSPRKGRETQYF. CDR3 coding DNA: TGTGCCAGCAGCCCTCGGAAAGGAAGAGAGACCCAGTACTTC.

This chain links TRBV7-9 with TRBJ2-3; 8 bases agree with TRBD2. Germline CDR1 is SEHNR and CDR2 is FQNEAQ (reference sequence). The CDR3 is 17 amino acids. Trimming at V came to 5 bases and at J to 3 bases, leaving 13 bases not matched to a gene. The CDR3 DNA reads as TGTGCCAGCAGCCGCGGAGACGGGGGGGCAAGGACAGATACGCAGTATTTT. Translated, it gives CASSRGDGGARTDTQYF.